These 5 T cell receptor beta chains share one sample of origin, sequenced in a study of T cell repertoires in cytomegalovirus infection. These receptors' antigens are unknown. TCRdb recomputed calls from the reads with MiXCR, one row per CDR3 protein. This repertoire shows 200,000 or so distinct CDR3 sequences, around 40% found once; its top ten account for around 64%. The sequences come from CD8+ T cells from cultured PBMCs, collected from culture after CMV antigen stimulation. These receptors came from a human donor in good health (CMV status not recorded). Some clones in this sample may be carry-over from other donors' samples.

The chain uses TRBV7-9 and TRBJ2-7; TRBD2 aligns across 13 bases. CDR3 length: 18 residues. The J segment lost 1 base and the V segment lost 0 bases, leaving 6 bases of the junction unmatched. Germline V gives CDR1 SEHNR, CDR2 FQNEAQ (reference sequence). CDR3 in amino acids: CASSLATMGLAGSYEQYF. The CDR3 DNA is TGTGCCAGCAGCTTAGCCACGATGGGACTAGCGGGATCCTACGAGCAGTACTTC.

The chain employs TRBV6-5 and TRBJ2-1; unclear D gene. Trimming removed 0 bases from V and 5 bases from J, with 8 bases in between. The CDR3 runs to 14 residues. In germline, CDR1 is MNHEY, CDR2 SVGAGI. CDR3 nucleotide sequence: TGTGCCAGCAGTTACTCGAGCCTAGACAATGAGCAGTTCTTC. Amino acid sequence: CASSYSSLDNEQFF.

This clonotype was seen more than once but under ten times. CDR3 sequence (DNA): TGTGCCAGCAGTTTATCACAGAGCGGCAATCAGCCCCAGCATTTT. This translates into CASSLSQSGNQPQHF. The chain couples TRBV27 to TRBJ1-5; D call uncertain. Trimming took 0 bases from V and 2 from J, leaving 8 bases between them. The CDR3 runs to 15 residues. Germline V gene data show CDR1 as MNHEY and CDR2 as SMNVEV (reference sequence).

This chain links TRBV7-3 with TRBJ2-2; D is possibly TRBD2 (6 bases). This CDR3 comprises 14 residues. The germline V gene encodes CDR1 SGHTA and CDR2 FQGTGA. The ends were cut back, 5 bases at V and 4 bases at J, with 11 bases in the middle. CDR3 region: CASSLLGGTGELFF. CDR3 sequence (DNA): TGTGCCAGCAGCCTCCTGGGGGGCACCGGGGAGCTGTTTTTT.

This clonotype was picked up a small number of times. The V and J genes are TRBV10-3 and TRBJ2-5, with D possibly matching TRBD1 (6 bases). Germline CDR1 and CDR2: ENHRY and SYGVKD. V was cut by 3 bases and J by 5 bases, with 16 bases left in between. The CDR3 runs to 15 residues. CDR3 protein: CAISDYRVRGETQYF. The CDR3 DNA follows: TGTGCCATCAGTGATTACAGGGTTAGGGGGGAGACCCAGTACTTC.